This T cell receptor (beta chain) was identified during a study of CD8 T cell repertoires and HIV-1 epitope variants. Study background: Separate wells received one of Twenty-five Gag or Nef variant peptides. Equal numbers of autologous T cell-negative cells presented antigen to enriched T cells. Separate from the cultures, 1M uncultured T cells served as baseline. Study outcomes and limitations: Under 10 TCR beta clonotypes were antigen-specific, five or six apparently recognizing autologous or escape variants.

The assay was immunoSEQ multiplex PCR, and TCRdb's table has in-frame clones only and misses some. The table shows 95,000 or so clones, with roughly 81% occurring only once. About this clone itself: Its antigen is not identified.

Sequencing used uncultured baseline CD8+ T cells from peripheral blood mononuclear cells (PBMCs). The sequence derives from a male donor with HIV.

The CDR3 DNA reads as TGTGCCAGCAGCTTAGTAAGGGGTGGCGGCTACACCTTC. This translates into CASSLVRGGGYTF. The chain joins TRBV11-2 to TRBJ1-2; a weak D match, TRBD1 (5 bases). The germline gives CDR1 SGHAT, CDR2 FQNNGV. V shed 1 base and J shed 8 bases, with 11 bases lying between them. The CDR3 has 13 amino acids.